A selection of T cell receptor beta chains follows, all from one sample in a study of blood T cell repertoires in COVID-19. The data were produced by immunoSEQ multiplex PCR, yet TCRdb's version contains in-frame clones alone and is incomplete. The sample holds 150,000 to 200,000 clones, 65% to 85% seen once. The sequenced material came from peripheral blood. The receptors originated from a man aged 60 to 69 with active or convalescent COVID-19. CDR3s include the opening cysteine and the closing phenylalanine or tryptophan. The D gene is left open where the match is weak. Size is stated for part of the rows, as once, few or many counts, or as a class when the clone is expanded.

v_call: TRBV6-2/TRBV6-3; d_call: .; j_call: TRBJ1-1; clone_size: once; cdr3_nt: TGTGCCAGCAGTTACTCATTCGGAGGCAGTCAGTACACTGAAGCTTTCTTT; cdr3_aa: CASSYSFGGSQYTEAFF
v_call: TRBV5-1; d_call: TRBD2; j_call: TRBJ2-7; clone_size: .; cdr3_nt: TGCGCCAGCAGCTCAGGCCTCGGGAGGCCCTACGAGCAGTACTTC; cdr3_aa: CASSSGLGRPYEQYF
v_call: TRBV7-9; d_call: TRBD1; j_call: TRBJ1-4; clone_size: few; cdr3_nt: TGTGCCAGCAGCTCGGACAGGGCGTTTGCAACTAATGAAAAACTGTTTTTT; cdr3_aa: CASSSDRAFATNEKLFF
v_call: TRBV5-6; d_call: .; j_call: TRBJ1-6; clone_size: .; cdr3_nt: TGTGCCAGCAGCCTAGATCTCAATAATTCACCCCTCCACTTT; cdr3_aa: CASSLDLNNSPLHF
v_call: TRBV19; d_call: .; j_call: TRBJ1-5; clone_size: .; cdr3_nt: TGTGCCAGTAGTCCCGGGCCTGCAGGGAGCAATCAGCCCCAGCATTTT; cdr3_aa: CASSPGPAGSNQPQHF
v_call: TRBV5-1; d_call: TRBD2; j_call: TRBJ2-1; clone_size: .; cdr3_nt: TGCGCCAGCAGCTTTGGGACTAGCGGCTACAATGAGCAGTTCTTC; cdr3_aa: CASSFGTSGYNEQFF
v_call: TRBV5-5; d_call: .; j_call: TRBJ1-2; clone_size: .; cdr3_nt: TGTGCCAGCAGCTTGGAGAGGGCTGGGAACTATGGCTACACCTTC; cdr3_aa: CASSLERAGNYGYTF
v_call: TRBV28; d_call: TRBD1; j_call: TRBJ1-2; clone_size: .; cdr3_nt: TGTGCCAGCAGTTCTCCCGGGGACAGGAGCACTAACTATGGCTACACCTTC; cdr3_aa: CASSSPGDRSTNYGYTF
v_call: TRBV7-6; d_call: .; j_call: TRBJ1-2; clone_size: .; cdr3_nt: TGTGCCAGCAGCGCTACATCCCTAGGGGGCTATGGCTACACCTTC; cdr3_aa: CASSATSLGGYGYTF
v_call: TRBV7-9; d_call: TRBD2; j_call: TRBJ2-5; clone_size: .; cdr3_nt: TGTGCCAGCAGCTTAGTGGGGGGAGGGCCAGAGACCCAGTACTTC; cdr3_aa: CASSLVGGGPETQYF
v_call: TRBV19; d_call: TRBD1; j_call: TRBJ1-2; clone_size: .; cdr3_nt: TGTGCCAGTAGTGCGGACAGGGGGTCTCAGTATGGCTACACCTTC; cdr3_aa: CASSADRGSQYGYTF
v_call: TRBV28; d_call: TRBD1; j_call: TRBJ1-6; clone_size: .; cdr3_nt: TGTGCCAGCAGTTTAGTAGCAGGGGGCGATAATTCACCCCTCCACTTT; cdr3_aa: CASSLVAGGDNSPLHF
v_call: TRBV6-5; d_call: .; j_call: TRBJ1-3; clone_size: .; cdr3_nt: TGTGCCAGCAGTCGAACAGGGATGGACACCATATATTTT; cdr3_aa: CASSRTGMDTIYF
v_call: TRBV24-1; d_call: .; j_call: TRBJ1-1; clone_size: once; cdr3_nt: TGTGCCACCAGCGGTACAGGGTCCGATGGTGGAGCTTTCTTT; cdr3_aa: CATSGTGSDGGAFF
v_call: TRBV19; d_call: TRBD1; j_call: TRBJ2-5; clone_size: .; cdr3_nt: TGTGCCAGTAGTCGACAGGGGGAGATGTTTGAGACCCAGTACTTC; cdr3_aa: CASSRQGEMFETQYF
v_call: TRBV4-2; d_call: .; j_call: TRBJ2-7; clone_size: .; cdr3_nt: TGTGCCAGCAGCCAAGATCCTGAGGGAATGTACGAGCAGTACTTC; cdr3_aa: CASSQDPEGMYEQYF
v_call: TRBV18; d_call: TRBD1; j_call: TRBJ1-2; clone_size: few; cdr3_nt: TGTGCCAGCTCACCACTAGGGGGCCCTGGCTACACCTTC; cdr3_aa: CASSPLGGPGYTF
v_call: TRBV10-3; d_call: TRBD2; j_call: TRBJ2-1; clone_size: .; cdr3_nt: TGTGCCATCAGTGAGACTAGCGGGGGATACAATGAGCAGTTCTTC; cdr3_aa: CAISETSGGYNEQFF
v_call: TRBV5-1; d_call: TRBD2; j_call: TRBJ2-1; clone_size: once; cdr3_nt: TGCGCCAGCAGCTTGTGGATCCGCCCGGGACTAGCGGGCATTAGAATCTCCAATGAGCAGTTCTTC; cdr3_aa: CASSLWIRPGLAGIRISNEQFF
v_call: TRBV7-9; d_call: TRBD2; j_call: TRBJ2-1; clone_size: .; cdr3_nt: TGTGCCAGCAGCGAGCGACTAGCGGCCTACAATGAGCAGTTCTTC; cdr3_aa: CASSERLAAYNEQFF
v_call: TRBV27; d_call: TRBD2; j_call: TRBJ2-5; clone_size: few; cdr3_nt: TGTGCCAGCAGATTTAGCGGGACTAGAGCCGAGACCCAGTACTTC; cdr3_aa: CASRFSGTRAETQYF
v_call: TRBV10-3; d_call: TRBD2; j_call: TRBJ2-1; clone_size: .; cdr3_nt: TGTGCCATCAGTGCGGGGGGGTTAGGCAATGAGCAGTTCTTC; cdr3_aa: CAISAGGLGNEQFF